This entry is about one T cell receptor (beta chain). The method was immunoSEQ multiplex PCR; TCRdb's version includes in-frame clones alone and lacks a portion of them. This sample has over 150,000 clones, with over 80% found just once. V shed 2 bases, J shed 4 bases, and the junction held 5 bases outside the gene matches. The CDR3 has 15 amino acids. The record originates from a study of blood T cell repertoires in COVID-19. In the study overall: The study drew acute and convalescent COVID-19 samples from the United States, Italy and Spain.

The sample consisted of peripheral blood. The clonotype was recovered from a woman aged 40 to 50 with COVID-19, enrolled during active disease. V gene TRBV23-1 combines with J gene TRBJ1-5, with TRBD1 identical over 7 bases. TRBV23-1 is an ORF; its function is uncertain. CDR3 DNA sequence: TGCGCCAGCAGTCAACCGGGACAGACTAATCAGCCCCAGCATTTT. The encoded protein is CASSQPGQTNQPQHF.